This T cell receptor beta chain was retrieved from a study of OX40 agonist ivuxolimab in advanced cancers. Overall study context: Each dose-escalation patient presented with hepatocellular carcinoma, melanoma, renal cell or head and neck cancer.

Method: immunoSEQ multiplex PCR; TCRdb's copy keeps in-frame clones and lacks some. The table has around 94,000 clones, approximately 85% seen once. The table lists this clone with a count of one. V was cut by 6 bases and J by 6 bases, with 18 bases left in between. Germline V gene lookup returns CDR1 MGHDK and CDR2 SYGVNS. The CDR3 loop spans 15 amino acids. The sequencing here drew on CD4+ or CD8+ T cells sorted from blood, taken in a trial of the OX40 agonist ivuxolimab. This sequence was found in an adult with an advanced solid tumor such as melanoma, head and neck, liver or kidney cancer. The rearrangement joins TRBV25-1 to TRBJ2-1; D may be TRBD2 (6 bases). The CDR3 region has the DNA TGTGCCAGCAGGCCTGCGGGGAAGGGGAGCAATGAGCAGTTCTTC. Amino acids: CASRPAGKGSNEQFF.